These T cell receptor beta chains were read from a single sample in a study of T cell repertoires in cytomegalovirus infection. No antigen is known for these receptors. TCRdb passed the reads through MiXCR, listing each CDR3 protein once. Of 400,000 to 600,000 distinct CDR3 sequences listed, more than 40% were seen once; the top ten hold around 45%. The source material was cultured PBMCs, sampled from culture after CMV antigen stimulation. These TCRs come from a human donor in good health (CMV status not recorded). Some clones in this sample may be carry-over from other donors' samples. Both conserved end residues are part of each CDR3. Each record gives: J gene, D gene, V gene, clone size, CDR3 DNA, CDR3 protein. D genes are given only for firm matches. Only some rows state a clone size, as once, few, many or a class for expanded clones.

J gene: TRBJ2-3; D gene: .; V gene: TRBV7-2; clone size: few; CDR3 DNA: TGTGCCAGCAAAAGGACTAGCACAGATACGCAGTATTTT; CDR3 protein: CASKRTSTDTQYF
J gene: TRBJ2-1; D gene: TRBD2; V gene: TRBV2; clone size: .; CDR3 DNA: TGTGCCAGCAGAGCCCTTAGCGGGTTATTGAATGAGCAGTTCTTC; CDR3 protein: CASRALSGLLNEQFF
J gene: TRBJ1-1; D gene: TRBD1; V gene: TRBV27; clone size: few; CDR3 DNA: TGTGCCAGCAGTGCGTACACCGGGACAGGGGGCCGGGCTTTCTTT; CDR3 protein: CASSAYTGTGGRAFF
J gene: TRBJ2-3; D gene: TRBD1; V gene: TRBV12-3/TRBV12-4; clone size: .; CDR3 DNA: TGTGCCAGCAGCCGGACAGGGCATACGCAGTATTTT; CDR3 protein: CASSRTGHTQYF
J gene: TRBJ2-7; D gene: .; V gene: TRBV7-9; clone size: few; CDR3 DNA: TGTGCCAGCAGCTTAGGAATGGGGCGTACTTGGGATTACGAGCAGTACTTC; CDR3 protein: CASSLGMGRTWDYEQYF
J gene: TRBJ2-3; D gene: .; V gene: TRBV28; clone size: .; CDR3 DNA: TGTGCCAGCACCCCGGCAGGGGAAAGCACAGATACGCAGTATTTT; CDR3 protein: CASTPAGESTDTQYF
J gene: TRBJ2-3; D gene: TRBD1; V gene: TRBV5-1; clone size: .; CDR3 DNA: TGCGCCAGCAGCTTGGCGGGGACAGAGGGCACAGATACGCAGTATTTT; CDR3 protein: CASSLAGTEGTDTQYF
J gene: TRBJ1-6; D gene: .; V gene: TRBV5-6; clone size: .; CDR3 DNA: TGTGCCAGCAGCGCCTATACCGGGCTGTGGAGAGATTCACCCCTCCACTTT; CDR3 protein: CASSAYTGLWRDSPLHF
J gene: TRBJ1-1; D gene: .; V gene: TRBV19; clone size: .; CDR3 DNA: TGTGCCAGTAGTATCGGGGGGCAGGGGCGCACTGAAGCTTTCTTT; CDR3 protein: CASSIGGQGRTEAFF
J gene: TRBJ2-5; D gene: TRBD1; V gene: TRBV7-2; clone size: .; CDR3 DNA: TGTGCCAGCAGCTTAAGGACAGGGCTGGAGACCCAGTACTTC; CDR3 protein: CASSLRTGLETQYF
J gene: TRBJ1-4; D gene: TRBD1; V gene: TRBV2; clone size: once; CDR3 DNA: TGTGCCAGCAGTGGAGGGGGCGCGGGAGCAACTAATGAAAAACTGTTTTTT; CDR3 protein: CASSGGGAGATNEKLFF
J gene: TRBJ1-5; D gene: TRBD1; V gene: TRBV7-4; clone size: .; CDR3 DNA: TGTGCCAGCAGCTTTAGCGACAGGGGCGACCAGCCCCAGCATTTT; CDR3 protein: CASSFSDRGDQPQHF
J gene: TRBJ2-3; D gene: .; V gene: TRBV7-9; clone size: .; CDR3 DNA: TGTGCCAGCAGCCTTCGGGCAGGCAAAGATACGCAGTATTTT; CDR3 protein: CASSLRAGKDTQYF
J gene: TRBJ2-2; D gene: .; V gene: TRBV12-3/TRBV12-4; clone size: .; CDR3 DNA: TGTGCCAGCAGTCAAATCACAGGGTACACCGGGGAGCTGTTTTTT; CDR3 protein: CASSQITGYTGELFF
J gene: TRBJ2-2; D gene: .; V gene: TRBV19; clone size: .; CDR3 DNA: TGTGCCAGTAGTATAGCCGGGCGGTCCGGGGAGCTGTTTTTT; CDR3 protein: CASSIAGRSGELFF
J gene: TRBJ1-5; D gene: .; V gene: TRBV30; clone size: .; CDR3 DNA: TGTGCCTGGAGAAAAGGGGCAGGGCTGAGCAATCAGCCCCAGCATTTT; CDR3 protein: CAWRKGAGLSNQPQHF
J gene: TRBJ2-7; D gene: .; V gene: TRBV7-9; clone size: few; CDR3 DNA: TGTGCCAGCAGCTCGGGGGCGGCAGGAGGATACGAGCAGTACTTC; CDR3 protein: CASSSGAAGGYEQYF
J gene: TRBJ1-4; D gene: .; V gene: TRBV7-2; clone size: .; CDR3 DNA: TGTGCCAGCAGCTTATATAGTTTGGGACTTGGAGAAAAACTGTTTTTT; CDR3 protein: CASSLYSLGLGEKLFF
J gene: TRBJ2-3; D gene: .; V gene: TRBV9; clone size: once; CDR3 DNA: TGTGCCAGCAGCGTAGTTTCGGCTAGCACAGATACGCAGTATTTT; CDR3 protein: CASSVVSASTDTQYF
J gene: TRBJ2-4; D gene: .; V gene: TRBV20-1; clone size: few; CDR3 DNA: TGCAGTGCTACTCGGGCAGTAGCCAAAAACATTCAGTACTTC; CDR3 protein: CSATRAVAKNIQYF
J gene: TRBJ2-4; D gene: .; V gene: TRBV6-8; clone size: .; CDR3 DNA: TGTGCCAGCAGTCGCGGGCCCCGGGGAAACATTCAGTACTTC; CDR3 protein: CASSRGPRGNIQYF
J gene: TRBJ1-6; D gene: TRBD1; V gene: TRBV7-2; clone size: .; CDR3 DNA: TGTGCCAGCAGCTTAGTGCCGACAGGGGGAGAGTCACCCCTCCACTTT; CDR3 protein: CASSLVPTGGESPLHF
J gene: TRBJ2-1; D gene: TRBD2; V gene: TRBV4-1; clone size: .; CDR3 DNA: TGCGCCAGCAGCCAAAGGACTAGCTACAATGAGCAGTTCTTC; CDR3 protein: CASSQRTSYNEQFF
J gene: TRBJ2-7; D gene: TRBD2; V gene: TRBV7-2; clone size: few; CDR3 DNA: TGTGCCAGCAGCTTAGTTGGAGGACTAGCGGGGTTACTGCCCTACGAGCAGTACTTC; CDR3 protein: CASSLVGGLAGLLPYEQYF
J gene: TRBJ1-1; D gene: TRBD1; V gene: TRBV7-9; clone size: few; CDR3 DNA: TGTGCCAGCAGCAGACAGGGGTTGGGCACTGAAGCTTTCTTT; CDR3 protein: CASSRQGLGTEAFF
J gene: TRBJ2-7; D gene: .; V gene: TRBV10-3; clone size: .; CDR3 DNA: TGTGCCATCAGCCCTGGGGACTACGAGCAGTACTTC; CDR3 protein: CAISPGDYEQYF
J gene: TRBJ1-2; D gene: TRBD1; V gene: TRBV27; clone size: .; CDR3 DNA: TGTGCCAGCAGTTTATCGAACAGGGGACACTATGGCTACACCTTC; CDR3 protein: CASSLSNRGHYGYTF
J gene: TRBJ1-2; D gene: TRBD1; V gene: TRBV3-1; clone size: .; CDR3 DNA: TGTGCCAGCAGCCAAACCGACAGGGACTATGGCTACACCTTC; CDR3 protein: CASSQTDRDYGYTF
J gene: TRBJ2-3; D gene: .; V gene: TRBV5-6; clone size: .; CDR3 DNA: TGTGCCAGCAGCAACTCGGGGAACACAGATACGCAGTATTTT; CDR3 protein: CASSNSGNTDTQYF
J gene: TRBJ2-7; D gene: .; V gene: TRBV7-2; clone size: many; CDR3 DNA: TGTGCCAGCAGCTCGGGGCCCAGGGGCGAGCAGTACTTC; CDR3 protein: CASSSGPRGEQYF
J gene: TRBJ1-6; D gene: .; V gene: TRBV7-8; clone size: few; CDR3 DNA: TGTGCCAGCAGCTTAGTAGGGGCCAGGGCCTATAATTCACCCCTCCACTTT; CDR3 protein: CASSLVGARAYNSPLHF
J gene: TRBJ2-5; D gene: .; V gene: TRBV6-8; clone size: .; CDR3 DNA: TGTGCCAGCAGTTACTCGAATCGTCAGGAGACCCAGTACTTC; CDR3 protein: CASSYSNRQETQYF
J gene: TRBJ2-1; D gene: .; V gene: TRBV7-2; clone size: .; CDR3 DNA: TGTGCCAGCAGCTTAGGCTTGGGGGCCTACAATGAGCAGTTCTTC; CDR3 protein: CASSLGLGAYNEQFF
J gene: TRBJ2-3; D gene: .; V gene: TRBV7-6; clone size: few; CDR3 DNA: TGTGCCAGCGCCGCACCGGGCACCTACTCGGATACGCAGTATTTT; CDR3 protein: CASAAPGTYSDTQYF
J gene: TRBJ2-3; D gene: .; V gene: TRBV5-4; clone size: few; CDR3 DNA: TGTGCCAGCAGCTTGGGTTCCGGGACCACAGATACGCAGTATTTT; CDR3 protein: CASSLGSGTTDTQYF
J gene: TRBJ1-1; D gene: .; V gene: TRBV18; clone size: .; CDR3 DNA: TGTGCCAGCTCACCACCCCTAGGACCGGGCCGAGCTTTCTTT; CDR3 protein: CASSPPLGPGRAFF
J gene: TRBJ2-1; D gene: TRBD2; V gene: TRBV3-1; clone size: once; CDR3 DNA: TGTGCCAGCAGCCAAGATGGGACTAGCGGGAGGGCCGCCCGTGAGCAGTTCTTC; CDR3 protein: CASSQDGTSGRAAREQFF
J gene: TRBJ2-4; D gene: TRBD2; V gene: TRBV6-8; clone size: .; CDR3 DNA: TGTGCCAGCAGTCCGGGCGGGAGGATCGACATTCAGTACTTC; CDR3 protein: CASSPGGRIDIQYF
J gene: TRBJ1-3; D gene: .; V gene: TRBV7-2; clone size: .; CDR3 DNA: TGTGCCAGCAGCTTAGTTGGGGCTGGAAACACCATATATTTT; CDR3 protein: CASSLVGAGNTIYF
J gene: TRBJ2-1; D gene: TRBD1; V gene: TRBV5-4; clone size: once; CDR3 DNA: TGTGCCAGCAGCCCGGGGGGACAGGGTGGGTACAATGAGCAGTTCTTC; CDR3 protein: CASSPGGQGGYNEQFF
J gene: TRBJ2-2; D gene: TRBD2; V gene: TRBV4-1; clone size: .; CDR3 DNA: TGTGCCAGCAGCCAAGGCGTAGCGGGGAACACCGGGGAGCTGTTTTTT; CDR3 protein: CASSQGVAGNTGELFF
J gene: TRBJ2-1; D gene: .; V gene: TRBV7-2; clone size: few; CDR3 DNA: TGTGCCAGCAGCTTAGAAGGGTTCCTATTCCCACTCCTAATGTCGAGCTCCTACAATGAGCAGTTCTTC; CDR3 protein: CASSLEGFLFPLLMSSSYNEQFF
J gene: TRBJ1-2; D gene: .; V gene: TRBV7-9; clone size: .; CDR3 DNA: TGTGCCAGCAGCTCAAGGGGGGGCCGTGACTATGGCTACACCTTC; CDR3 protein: CASSSRGGRDYGYTF
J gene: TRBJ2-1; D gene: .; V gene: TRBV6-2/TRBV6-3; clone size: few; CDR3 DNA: TGTGCCAGCAGTTACTCTTTAGTTTCCGAGCAGTTCTTC; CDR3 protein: CASSYSLVSEQFF
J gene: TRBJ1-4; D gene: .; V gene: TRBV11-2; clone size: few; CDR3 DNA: TGTGCCAGCTCCCTGTCGCAGCTCGGGGACGAAAAACTGTTTTTT; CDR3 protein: CASSLSQLGDEKLFF
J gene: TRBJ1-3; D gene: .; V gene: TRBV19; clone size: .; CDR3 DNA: TGTGCCAGTAGTTCAGGACGCGGGTACTCTGGAAACACCATATATTTT; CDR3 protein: CASSSGRGYSGNTIYF
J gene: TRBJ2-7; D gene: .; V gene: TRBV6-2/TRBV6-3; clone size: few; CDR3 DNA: TGTGCCAGCAGTAAGACCCTCTTGAGCGGCTACGAGCAGTACTTC; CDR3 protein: CASSKTLLSGYEQYF
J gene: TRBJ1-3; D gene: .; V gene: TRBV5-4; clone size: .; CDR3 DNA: TGTGCCAGCAGCTTGGAGGCGGGAGTCTCTGGAAACACCATATATTTT; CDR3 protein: CASSLEAGVSGNTIYF
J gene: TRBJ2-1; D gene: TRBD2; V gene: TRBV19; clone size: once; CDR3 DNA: TGTGCCAGTACTCTCGTTGGGTCGGGAGGTGAGCAGTTCTTC; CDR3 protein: CASTLVGSGGEQFF
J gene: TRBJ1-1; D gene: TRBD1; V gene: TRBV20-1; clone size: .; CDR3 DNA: TGCAGTGCTAGAGCCACAGGGGACACTGAAGCTTTCTTT; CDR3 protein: CSARATGDTEAFF
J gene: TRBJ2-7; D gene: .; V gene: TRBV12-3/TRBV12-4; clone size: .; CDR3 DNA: TGTGCCAGCAGCCGAGATGTCTCCTACGAGCAGTACTTC; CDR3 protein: CASSRDVSYEQYF
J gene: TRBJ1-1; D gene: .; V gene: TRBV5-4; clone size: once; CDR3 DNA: TGTGCCAGCAGCTTGGCTGGGGGCGCGCACACTGAAGCTTTCTTT; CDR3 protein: CASSLAGGAHTEAFF
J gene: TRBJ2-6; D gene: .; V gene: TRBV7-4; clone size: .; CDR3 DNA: TGTGCCAGCAGCATACTGGGGGCCAACGTCCTGACTTTC; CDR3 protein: CASSILGANVLTF
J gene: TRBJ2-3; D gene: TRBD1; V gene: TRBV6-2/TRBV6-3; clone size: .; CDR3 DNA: TGTGCCAGCAGCCCTGGACAGGCCCTCACAGATACGCAGTATTTT; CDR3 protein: CASSPGQALTDTQYF
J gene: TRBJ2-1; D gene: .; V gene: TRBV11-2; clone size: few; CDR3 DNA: TGTGCCAGCAGCTCAATAGCCCAAAGCTCCTACAATGAGCAGTTCTTC; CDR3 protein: CASSSIAQSSYNEQFF
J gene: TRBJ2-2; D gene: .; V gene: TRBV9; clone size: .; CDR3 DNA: TGTGCCAGCAGCGTCCTGGCTGGGAACACCGGGGAGCTGTTTTTT; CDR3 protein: CASSVLAGNTGELFF
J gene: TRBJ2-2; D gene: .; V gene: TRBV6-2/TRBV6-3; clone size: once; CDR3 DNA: TGTGCCAGCAGTTACATTGGGGGAAAACGCACCGGGGAGCTGTTTTTT; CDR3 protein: CASSYIGGKRTGELFF